The rows below give T cell receptor beta chains drawn from one sample of a study of CD8 T cells in ankylosing spondylitis. TCRdb processed the 5' RACE reads anew with MiXCR; each CDR3 protein has one entry. This sample has roughly 240,000 distinct CDR3 sequences; 8% to 10% occur once, and the top ten carry 4.5% to 5%. The sequenced material came from blood, either unsorted or a sorted T cell fraction (not recorded which). The receptor set was obtained from a female donor with ankylosing spondylitis or in good health (not recorded which). Each CDR3 is given with its conserved first and last residue. The D gene is left open where the match is weak. Only some rows state a clone size, as once, few, many or a class for expanded clones.

v_call	clone_size	j_call	d_call	cdr3_aa	cdr3_nt
TRBV9	few	TRBJ1-1	TRBD1	CASSPGQARVTEAFF	TGTGCCAGCAGCCCCGGACAGGCTCGGGTCACTGAAGCTTTCTTT
TRBV5-4	many	TRBJ2-1	.	CASSGDSSTYNEQFF	TGTGCCAGCAGCGGTGACTCCTCCACCTACAATGAGCAGTTCTTC
TRBV7-2	few	TRBJ1-6	TRBD1	CASSSPTGENSPLHF	TGTGCCAGCAGCTCCCCGACAGGGGAGAATTCACCCCTCCACTTT
TRBV6-2/TRBV6-3	many	TRBJ1-1	.	CASSRRGVAFF	TGTGCCAGCAGCCGCCGAGGTGTAGCTTTCTTT
TRBV6-1	.	TRBJ2-2	TRBD1	CASRPDRVTGELFF	TGTGCCAGCAGGCCAGACAGGGTCACCGGGGAGCTGTTTTTT
TRBV11-2	few	TRBJ1-2	.	CASSFPTGLRSGGYTF	TGTGCCAGCAGTTTCCCCACGGGACTACGATCGGGTGGCTACACCTTC
TRBV10-3	many	TRBJ2-7	TRBD2	CAISTAGTSGVYEQYF	TGTGCCATCAGCACCGCCGGGACTAGCGGGGTCTACGAGCAGTACTTC
TRBV20-1	.	TRBJ2-7	.	CSADGGTSYEQYF	TGCAGTGCTGACGGGGGTACCTCCTACGAGCAGTACTTC
TRBV7-2	many	TRBJ2-1	.	CASSLGPTHNNEQFF	TGTGCCAGCAGCTTGGGACCTACCCATAACAATGAGCAGTTCTTC
TRBV29-1	many	TRBJ1-1	.	CSVAGGNTEAFF	TGCAGCGTTGCGGGAGGGAACACTGAAGCTTTCTTT
TRBV20-1	many	TRBJ2-7	TRBD2	CSARVSGLALGEQYF	TGCAGTGCTAGAGTCTCAGGACTAGCCCTAGGCGAGCAGTACTTC
TRBV3-1	many	TRBJ2-1	.	CASSQDRWPPPGNEQFF	TGTGCCAGCAGCCAAGATCGATGGCCTCCCCCGGGGAATGAGCAGTTCTTC
TRBV7-9	few	TRBJ1-2	.	CASSDRPGYGYTF	TGTGCCAGCAGCGATCGACCGGGATATGGCTACACCTTC
TRBV10-3	many	TRBJ2-7	.	CAISEGNEQYF	TGTGCCATCAGTGAGGGGAACGAGCAGTACTTC
TRBV7-2	many	TRBJ1-1	.	CASSSLGGTEAFF	TGTGCCAGTAGTTCGTTGGGCGGCACTGAAGCTTTCTTT
TRBV28	many	TRBJ1-6	.	CASISARNSPLHF	TGTGCCAGCATCTCCGCCCGGAATTCACCCCTCCACTTT
TRBV12-3/TRBV12-4	.	TRBJ2-3	.	CASTPGRVLRRYF	TGTGCCAGCACCCCAGGCAGGGTCCTGAGGAGGTATTTT
TRBV5-6	many	TRBJ2-1	TRBD2	CASSSLTIGSGSRYNEQFF	TGTGCCAGCAGCTCGTTAACTATAGGTAGCGGGAGTCGGTACAATGAGCAGTTCTTC
TRBV29-1	medium-sized	TRBJ1-4	TRBD1	CSVGGQGKLFF	TGCAGCGTTGGGGGACAGGGGAAACTGTTTTTT
TRBV6-5	many	TRBJ2-1	.	CASSYPGLVVSNEQFF	TGTGCCAGCAGTTACCCGGGGCTCGTAGTTTCCAATGAGCAGTTCTTC
TRBV11-1	many	TRBJ1-1	.	CASSLVDPEAFF	TGTGCCAGCAGCTTAGTTGACCCTGAAGCTTTCTTT
TRBV5-1	many	TRBJ1-2	TRBD1	CASSPWDRGIYGYTF	TGCGCCAGCAGCCCTTGGGACAGGGGCATCTATGGCTACACCTTC
TRBV6-2/TRBV6-3	many	TRBJ2-7	TRBD1	CASSRGQGNVHEQYF	TGTGCCAGCAGTCGGGGACAGGGGAATGTACACGAGCAGTACTTC
TRBV7-2	few	TRBJ2-5	.	CASSLVVTDSETQYF	TGTGCCAGCAGCTTAGTCGTTACGGACTCAGAGACCCAGTACTTC
TRBV5-1	many	TRBJ1-1	.	CASSLGTPPMNTEAFF	TGCGCCAGCAGCTTGGGGACACCTCCAATGAACACTGAAGCTTTCTTT
TRBV20-1	.	TRBJ2-1	TRBD2	CSASSSGRAGEQFF	TGCAGTGCTAGCTCTAGCGGGAGGGCCGGGGAGCAGTTCTTC
TRBV30	many	TRBJ2-7	.	CAHRRSPSYEQYF	TGTGCCCATCGGCGGAGCCCATCCTACGAGCAGTACTTC
TRBV5-1	many	TRBJ1-1	TRBD1	CASSPGQGDTEAFF	TGCGCCAGCAGCCCCGGACAGGGGGACACTGAAGCTTTCTTT
TRBV7-2	few	TRBJ1-4	TRBD1	CASSLNLGTVEKLFF	TGTGCCAGCAGCTTAAATCTGGGGACAGTCGAAAAACTGTTTTTT
TRBV20-1	many	TRBJ2-7	.	CSGASAAYEQYF	TGCAGTGGGGCGAGCGCAGCCTACGAGCAGTACTTC
TRBV7-2	.	TRBJ1-5	.	CASSLKAGGVNQPQHF	TGTGCCAGCAGCTTAAAGGCCGGGGGGGTGAATCAGCCCCAGCATTTT
TRBV5-4	many	TRBJ2-2	.	CASRYSGTAGELFF	TGTGCCAGCAGATACTCCGGGACGGCCGGGGAGCTGTTTTTT
TRBV7-3	many	TRBJ2-2	.	CASSSEGPHGELFF	TGTGCCAGCAGCTCGGAGGGCCCCCACGGGGAGCTGTTTTTT
TRBV3-1	many	TRBJ2-7	TRBD1	CASSRGQVSYEQYF	TGTGCCAGCAGCCGAGGACAGGTCTCCTACGAGCAGTACTTC